This T cell receptor beta chain appears in the sequencing data of a study of T cell clusters in autoimmune cytopenias. TRB was amplified by touch-down multiplex PCR, primer pools A and B combined. Each CDR3 protein gets one entry in TCRdb, which reprocessed the multiplex PCR reads and gives no DNA. This table holds around 2,000 distinct CDR3 sequences. Some 40,000 genome equivalents of blood DNA were amplified for TRB. CDR3 length equals 14 residues. Germline V lookup: CDR1 SEHNR, CDR2 FQNEAQ (reference sequence). The V gene is TRBV7-9, the J gene TRBJ1-5. The source is a human donor with an autoimmune cytopenia or autoimmune hepatitis (not recorded which). Sequenced material: peripheral blood. The CDR3 is CASGRDNSNQPQHF.